Here is one T cell receptor (beta chain) with its context. The antigen remains unidentified. The CDR3 is 15 residues long. Germline CDR1 is LNHNV and CDR2 is YYDKDF (reference sequence). V was clipped by 0 bases and J by 8 bases, with 14 bases between them. Assay used: immunoSEQ multiplex PCR; TCRdb lists only in-frame clones, some missing. The data hold 81,000 or so clones, with more than 85% observed a single time. This entry belongs to a study of radiotherapy plus CTLA-4 blockade in lung cancer. Study results and limitations: After radiotherapy and ipilimumab, tumor-derived clones expanded in peripheral blood.

The specimen comprised peripheral blood, sampled from a patient treated with radiotherapy plus ipilimumab. The chain links TRBV15 to TRBJ2-1, with D perhaps TRBD1 (5 bases). The receptor comes from a human donor with non-small cell lung cancer who had stable disease on radiotherapy plus ipilimumab. The CDR3 region is CATSRDLQGGDEQFF. CDR3 in DNA: TGTGCCACCAGCAGAGATCTGCAGGGTGGGGATGAGCAGTTCTTC. The full variable domain, in which reference TRBV15 and TRBJ2-1 provide the parts outside the CDR3, is DAMVIQNPRYQVTQFGKPVTLSCSQTLNHNVMYWYQQKSSQAPKLLFHYYDKDFNNEADTPDNFQSRRPNTSFCFLDIRSPGLGDTAMYLCATSRDLQGGDEQFFGPGTRLTVL.